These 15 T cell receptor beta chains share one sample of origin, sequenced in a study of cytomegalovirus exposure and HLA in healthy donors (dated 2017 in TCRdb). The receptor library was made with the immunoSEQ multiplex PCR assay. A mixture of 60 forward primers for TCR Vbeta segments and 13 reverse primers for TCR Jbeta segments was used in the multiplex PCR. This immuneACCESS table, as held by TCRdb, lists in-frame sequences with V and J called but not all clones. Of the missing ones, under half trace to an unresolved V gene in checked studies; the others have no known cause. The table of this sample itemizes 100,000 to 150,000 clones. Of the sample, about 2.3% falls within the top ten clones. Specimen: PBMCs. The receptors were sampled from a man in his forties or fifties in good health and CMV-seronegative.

CDR3 amino acids: CASSVQASGRALDTGELFF. The DNA of the CDR3 is TGTGCCAGCAGCGTACAGGCTAGCGGGAGGGCCCTCGACACCGGGGAGCTGTTTTTT. The J gene is TRBJ2-2, the V gene TRBV9; 12 nucleotides line up with TRBD2. V shed 1 base, J shed 3 bases, and the junction held 10 bases outside the gene matches. CDR3 size: 19 residues. Per the germline V gene, CDR1 is SGDLS and CDR2 is YYNGEE.

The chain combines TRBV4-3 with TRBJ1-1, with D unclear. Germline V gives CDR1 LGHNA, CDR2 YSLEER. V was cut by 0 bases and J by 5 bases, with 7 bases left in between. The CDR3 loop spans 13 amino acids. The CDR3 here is CASSQDPGTEAFF. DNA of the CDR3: TGCGCCAGCAGCCAAGATCCAGGAACTGAAGCTTTCTTT.

The CDR3 DNA reads as TGTGCCAGCAGTGAATTAGGGCCTAGCCGATACGAGCAGTACTTC. It yields the protein CASSELGPSRYEQYF. The chain recombines TRBV25-1 with TRBJ2-7; possibly TRBD2 for D (5 bases). The CDR3 contains 15 residues. V was pared by 1 base and J by 4 bases, with 14 bases between. Germline CDR1 and CDR2: MGHDK and SYGVNS.

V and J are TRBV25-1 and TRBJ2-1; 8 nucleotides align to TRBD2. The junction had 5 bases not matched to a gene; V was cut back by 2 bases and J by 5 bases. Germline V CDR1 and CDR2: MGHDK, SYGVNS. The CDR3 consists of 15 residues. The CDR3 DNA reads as TGTGCCAGCAGTGAAGGACTAGCCTTTGACAATGAGCAGTTCTTC. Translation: CASSEGLAFDNEQFF.

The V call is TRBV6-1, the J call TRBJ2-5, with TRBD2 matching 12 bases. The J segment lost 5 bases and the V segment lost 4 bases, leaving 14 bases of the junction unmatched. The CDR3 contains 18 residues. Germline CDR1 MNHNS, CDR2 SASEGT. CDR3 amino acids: CASSVVTSGRTVRETQYF. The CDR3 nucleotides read TGTGCCAGCAGTGTTGTAACTAGCGGGAGGACCGTCCGGGAGACCCAGTACTTC.

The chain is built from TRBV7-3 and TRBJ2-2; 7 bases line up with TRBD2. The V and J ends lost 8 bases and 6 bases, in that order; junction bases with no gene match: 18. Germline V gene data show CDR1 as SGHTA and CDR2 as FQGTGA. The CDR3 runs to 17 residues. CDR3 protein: CASAGAGATSRPGELFF. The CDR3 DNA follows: TGTGCCAGCGCTGGTGCAGGAGCGACTAGCAGGCCCGGGGAGCTGTTTTTT.

Written as DNA, the CDR3 is TGTGCCAGCAGCCCGATGTTTGGGAGCCAGTACTTC. Its translation is CASSPMFGSQYF. This chain joins TRBV7-9 and TRBJ2-7; a possible D gene is TRBD2 (5 bases). The ends were cut back, 5 bases at V and 10 bases at J, with 15 bases in the middle. The germline gives CDR1 SEHNR, CDR2 FQNEAQ (reference sequence). This CDR3 is built from 12 residues. Combining the CDR3 with reference TRBV7-9 and TRBJ2-7 gives the whole variable domain DTGVSQNPRHKITKRGQNVTFRCDPISEHNRLYWYRQTLGQGPEFLTYFQNEAQLEKSRLLSDRFSAERPKGSFSTLEIQRTEQGDSAMYLCASSPMFGSQYFGPGTRLTVT.

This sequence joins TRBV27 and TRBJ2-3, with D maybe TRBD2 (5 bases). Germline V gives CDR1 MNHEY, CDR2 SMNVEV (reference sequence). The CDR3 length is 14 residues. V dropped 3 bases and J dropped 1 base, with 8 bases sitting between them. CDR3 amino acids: CASSFRDRTDTQYF. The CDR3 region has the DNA TGTGCCAGCAGTTTCCGGGATCGCACAGATACGCAGTATTTT.

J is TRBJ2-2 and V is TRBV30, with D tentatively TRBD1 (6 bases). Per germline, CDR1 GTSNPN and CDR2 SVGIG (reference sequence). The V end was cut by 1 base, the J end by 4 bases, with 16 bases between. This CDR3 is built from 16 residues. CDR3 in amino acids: CAWSGYRESATGELFF. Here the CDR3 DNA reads TGTGCCTGGAGTGGATACAGGGAGTCGGCCACCGGGGAGCTGTTTTTT.

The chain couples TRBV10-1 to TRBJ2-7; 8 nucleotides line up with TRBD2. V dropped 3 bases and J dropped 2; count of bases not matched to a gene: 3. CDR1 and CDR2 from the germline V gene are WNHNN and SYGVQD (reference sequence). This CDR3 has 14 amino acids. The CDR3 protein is CASSESGRAYEQYF. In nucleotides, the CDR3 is TGCGCCAGCAGTGAATCCGGGAGGGCCTACGAGCAGTACTTC.

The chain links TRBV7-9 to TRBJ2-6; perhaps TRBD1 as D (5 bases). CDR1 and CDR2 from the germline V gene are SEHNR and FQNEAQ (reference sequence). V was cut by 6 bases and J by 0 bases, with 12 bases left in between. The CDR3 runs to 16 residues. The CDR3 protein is CASRPSDSSGANVLTF. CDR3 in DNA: TGTGCCAGCAGACCGTCCGACAGCTCTGGGGCCAACGTCCTGACTTTC.

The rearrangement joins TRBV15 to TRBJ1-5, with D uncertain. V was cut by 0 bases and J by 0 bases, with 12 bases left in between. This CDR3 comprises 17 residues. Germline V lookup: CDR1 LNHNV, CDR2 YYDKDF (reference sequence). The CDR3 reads CATSREGSGNSNQPQHF. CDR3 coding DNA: TGTGCCACCAGCAGAGAGGGGTCGGGAAATAGCAATCAGCCCCAGCATTTT.

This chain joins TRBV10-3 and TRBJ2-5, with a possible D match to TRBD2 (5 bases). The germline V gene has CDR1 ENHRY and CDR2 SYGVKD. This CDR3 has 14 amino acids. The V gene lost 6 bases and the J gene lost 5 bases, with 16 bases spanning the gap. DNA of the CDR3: TGTGCCATCAGCCCAGCTAGCCTGTGGGAGACCCAGTACTTC. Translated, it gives CAISPASLWETQYF.

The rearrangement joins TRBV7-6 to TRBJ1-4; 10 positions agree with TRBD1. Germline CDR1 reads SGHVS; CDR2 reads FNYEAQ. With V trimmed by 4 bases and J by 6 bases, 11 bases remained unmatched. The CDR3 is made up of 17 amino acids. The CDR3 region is CASSSGDRGHNDEKLFF. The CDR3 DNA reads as TGTGCCAGCAGCTCCGGGGACAGGGGTCATAATGATGAAAAACTGTTTTTT.

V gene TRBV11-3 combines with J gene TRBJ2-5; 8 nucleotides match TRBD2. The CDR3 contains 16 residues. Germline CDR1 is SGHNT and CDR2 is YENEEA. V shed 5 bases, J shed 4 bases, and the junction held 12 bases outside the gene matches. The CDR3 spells CASSVSGRGARETQYF. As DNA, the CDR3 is TGTGCCAGCAGCGTCTCAGGGCGGGGGGCGAGAGAGACCCAGTACTTC.